The 22 T cell receptor beta chains below come from one sample, sequenced in a study of cytomegalovirus exposure and HLA in healthy donors. Primers: 60 Vbeta forward and 13 Jbeta reverse. TCRdb's copy holds only in-frame clones and misses some; the assay was immunoSEQ multiplex PCR. Of some 140,000 clones listed, 60% to 85% were seen once; the top ten hold around 2.9%. Sequenced sample: PBMCs. These receptors were collected from a man aged 25 to 40 in good health and CMV-seronegative.

The chain links TRBV5-5 to TRBJ2-3; D is unresolved. Between the trimmed V and J ends, which lost 7 bases and 0 bases, there was a span of 15 bases. The germline CDR1 and CDR2 sequences are SGHKS and YYEKEE (reference sequence). The CDR3 contains 15 residues. CDR3 protein: CASLLEAVSTDTQYF. DNA for the CDR3: TGTGCCAGCCTACTTGAGGCAGTTAGCACAGATACGCAGTATTTT.

This rearrangement joins TRBV6-5 to TRBJ1-1, with D unresolved. CDR1 MNHEY and CDR2 SVGAGI come from the germline V gene. The CDR3 covers 13 residues. Deletions cut 6 bases from V and 7 bases from J, with 15 bases between. The CDR3 DNA follows: TGTGCCAGCAGACTAGTAACACGAAGTGAAGCTTTCTTT. Its protein product is CASRLVTRSEAFF.

The rearrangement uses TRBV18 and TRBJ2-1; D unclear. V lost 5 bases and J 2 bases, leaving 19 bases between the germline ends. The V gene's germline CDR1 is KGHSH and CDR2 LQKENI. The CDR3 runs to 17 residues. The CDR3 spells CASSSMESHLTYNEQFF. The CDR3 nucleotides are TGTGCCAGCTCATCAATGGAGAGCCACCTGACCTACAATGAGCAGTTCTTC. The whole variable domain, remainder taken from reference TRBV18 and TRBJ2-1, is NAGVMQNPRHLVRRRGQEARLRCSPMKGHSHVYWYRQLPEEGLKFMVYLQKENIIDESGMPKERFSAEFPKEGPSILRIQQVVRGDSAAYFCASSSMESHLTYNEQFFGPGTRLTVL.

In this sample, this clone turned up once. J is TRBJ1-1 and V is TRBV4-2; D possibly corresponds to TRBD1 (5 bases). This CDR3 is built from 14 residues. The V and J ends lost 0 bases and 1 base respectively, with 6 bases between them. Germline V lookup: CDR1 LGHNA, CDR2 YNFKEQ. The CDR3 protein is CASSQEDTNTEAFF. The CDR3 DNA follows: TGTGCCAGCAGCCAAGAGGACACGAACACTGAAGCTTTCTTT.

The gene calls are TRBV25-1 and TRBJ1-2; 8 nucleotides match TRBD1. Germline values: CDR1 MGHDK, CDR2 SYGVNS. J was trimmed by 1 base and V by 4 bases; bases with no gene match: 14. The CDR3 runs 18 residues. The CDR3 reads CASSAPPGQDPINYGYTF. CDR3 in DNA: TGTGCCAGCAGTGCGCCCCCGGGACAGGACCCTATTAACTATGGCTACACCTTC.

The J gene is TRBJ2-5, the V gene TRBV5-1; 8 bases align to TRBD2. Germline V gives CDR1 SGHRS, CDR2 YFSETQ. V was pared by 5 bases and J by 9 bases, with 9 bases of the junction left unmatched. The CDR3 spans 13 residues. CDR3 region: CASSREGTQAQYF. DNA of the CDR3: TGCGCCAGCAGTCGGGAGGGGACGCAGGCCCAGTACTTC.

Only a few counts were recorded for this clone. The genes are TRBV5-6 and TRBJ2-1; 7 nucleotides agree with TRBD1. V lost 3 bases and J lost 5; bases outside the gene matches: 5. The CDR3 runs to 14 residues. CDR1 and CDR2 from the germline V gene are SGHDT and YYEEEE. The CDR3 DNA is TGTGCCAGCAGCTGGGGACAGAGACACAATGAGCAGTTCTTC. Protein: CASSWGQRHNEQFF. Variable domain in full (rest from reference TRBV5-6 and TRBJ2-1): DAGVTQSPTHLIKTRGQQVTLRCSPKSGHDTVSWYQQALGQGPQFIFQYYEEEERQRGNFPDRFSGHQFPNYSSELNVNALLLGDSALYLCASSWGQRHNEQFFGPGTRLTVL.

The CDR3, as DNA: TGTGCCAGCAGTGAAGGGGACAGTACCTCCTACGAGCAGTACTTC. This translates into CASSEGDSTSYEQYF. The chain couples TRBV2 to TRBJ2-7; 7 bases align to TRBD1. Germline CDR1 is SNHLY and CDR2 is FYNNEI. The CDR3 has 15 amino acids. The J segment lost 0 bases and the V segment lost 1 base, leaving 3 bases of the junction unmatched.

The J gene is TRBJ2-7, the V gene TRBV15; TRBD2 might be the D (6 bases). Germline V gene data show CDR1 as LNHNV and CDR2 as YYDKDF (reference sequence). V was cut by 1 base and J by 2 bases, with 12 bases left in between. The CDR3 contains 15 residues. CDR3 region: CATSRAGDGPYEQYF. CDR3 nucleotide sequence: TGTGCCACCAGCAGAGCGGGGGACGGACCCTACGAGCAGTACTTC. Full variable domain (outside the CDR3, taken from reference TRBV15 and TRBJ2-7): DAMVIQNPRYQVTQFGKPVTLSCSQTLNHNVMYWYQQKSSQAPKLLFHYYDKDFNNEADTPDNFQSRRPNTSFCFLDIRSPGLGDTAMYLCATSRAGDGPYEQYFGPGTRLTVT.

The rearrangement links TRBV18 to TRBJ1-4, with a tentative D call TRBD1 (5 bases). The CDR3 sequence is 15 residues long. The V end was cut by 0 bases, the J end by 6 bases, with 11 bases between. Germline V gene lookup returns CDR1 KGHSH and CDR2 LQKENI. Written as DNA, the CDR3 is TGTGCCAGCTCACCACCGGGGCCAGGAGATGAAAAACTGTTTTTT. Translation: CASSPPGPGDEKLFF. Full variable domain (missing parts from reference TRBV18 and TRBJ1-4): NAGVMQNPRHLVRRRGQEARLRCSPMKGHSHVYWYRQLPEEGLKFMVYLQKENIIDESGMPKERFSAEFPKEGPSILRIQQVVRGDSAAYFCASSPPGPGDEKLFFGSGTQLSVL.

This chain uses TRBV5-4 with TRBJ1-5, with 10 bases identical to TRBD1. The length of the CDR3 is 17 residues. Per germline, CDR1 SGHNT and CDR2 YYREEE (reference sequence). With V trimmed by 0 bases and J by 1 base, 4 bases remained unmatched. CDR3: CASSLGGDRGSNQPQHF. CDR3 bases: TGTGCCAGCAGCTTGGGAGGGGACAGGGGAAGCAATCAGCCCCAGCATTTT. Full variable domain (outside the CDR3, taken from reference TRBV5-4 and TRBJ1-5): ETGVTQSPTHLIKTRGQQVTLRCSSQSGHNTVSWYQQALGQGPQFIFQYYREEENGRGNFPPRFSGLQFPNYSSELNVNALELDDSALYLCASSLGGDRGSNQPQHFGDGTRLSIL.

This rearrangement joins TRBV10-2 to TRBJ2-1, with TRBD1 matching 7 bases. V dropped 8 bases and J dropped 2; count of bases not matched to a gene: 6. The V gene's germline CDR1 is WSHSY and CDR2 SAAADI. The CDR3 runs to 14 residues. The CDR3, as DNA: TGCGCCAGCGGAACCGGGACAGCCTACAATGAGCAGTTCTTC. Its protein product is CASGTGTAYNEQFF.

This chain joins TRBV27 and TRBJ1-2; 7 nucleotides align to TRBD1. The CDR3 extends over 12 amino acids. The trim removed 3 bases at V and 6 bases at J, leaving 1 base unmatched. Germline-derived CDR1 and CDR2 are MNHEY and SMNVEV (reference sequence). The CDR3 loop reads CASSFTGDGYTF. CDR3 in DNA: TGTGCCAGCAGTTTTACAGGGGATGGCTACACCTTC.

As concerns this clone: Other DNA sequences in this sample translate to the same CDR3. This chain links TRBV28 with TRBJ2-7; TRBD2 might be the D (6 bases). The V end was cut by 2 bases, the J end by 1 base, with 6 bases between. In germline, CDR1 is MDHEN, CDR2 SYDVKM. This CDR3 comprises 13 residues. This CDR3 reads CASSLGGSYEQYF. The CDR3 nucleotides are TGTGCCAGCAGTTTAGGGGGGTCCTACGAGCAGTACTTC.

The rearrangement links TRBV11-3 to TRBJ2-1; TRBD1 is a possible D gene (6 bases). Germline V lookup: CDR1 SGHNT, CDR2 YENEEA. The CDR3 spans 14 residues. V lost 6 bases and J 6 bases, leaving 15 bases between the germline ends. DNA of the CDR3: TGTGCCAGCAGTTTAAACCCCAGGGGCAATGAGCAGTTCTTC. It translates to CASSLNPRGNEQFF.

Worth noting for this clone: Compared with germline, one end of the junction differs, possibly owing to a read error. The rearrangement joins TRBV7-7 to TRBJ2-5, with TRBD2 matching over 7 bases. CDR3 size: 16 residues. Germline V gives CDR1 SSHAT, CDR2 FNYEAQ (reference sequence). CDR3 loop: CASSLDGGSAQETQYF. The CDR3 nucleotides read TGTGCTAGCAGCTTAGATGGCGGGAGCGCCCAAGAGACCCAGTACTTC.

The chain has TRBV30 and TRBJ1-5, with D unclear. This CDR3 has 14 amino acids. Trimming left V 0 bases short and J 5 bases short, with 11 bases between. Germline assignment: CDR1 GTSNPN and CDR2 SVGIG (reference sequence). The CDR3 protein is CAWSVHSSDQPQHF. The CDR3 coding sequence is TGTGCCTGGAGTGTCCACAGCTCTGATCAGCCCCAGCATTTT. The full variable domain, with the rest looked up from reference TRBV30 and TRBJ1-5, is SQTIHQWPATLVQPVGSPLSLECTVEGTSNPNLYWYRQAAGRGLQLLFYSVGIGQISSEVPQNLSASRPQDRQFILSSKKLLLSDSGFYLCAWSVHSSDQPQHFGDGTRLSIL.

In this sample, this clone turned up a few times. The CDR3 DNA follows: TGTGCCAGCAACGTACTAGTGGCAGATACGCAGTATTTT. Protein sequence: CASNVLVADTQYF. The chain combines TRBV5-8 with TRBJ2-3, with a weak D call TRBD2 (5 bases). Germline V gene lookup returns CDR1 SGHTS and CDR2 YDEGEE. The CDR3 loop spans 13 amino acids. V gave up 6 bases and J gave up 4 bases, with 12 bases separating them.

V usage is TRBV28 and J usage is TRBJ2-5, with a possible D match to TRBD1 (6 bases). Germline V CDR1 and CDR2: MDHEN, SYDVKM. The CDR3 consists of 15 residues. V dropped 2 bases and J dropped 5 bases, with 15 bases sitting between them. The CDR3 region is CASSLPQQGRETQYF. The CDR3 region has the DNA TGTGCCAGCAGTTTACCCCAACAGGGACGGGAGACCCAGTACTTC.

The chain recombines TRBV29-1 with TRBJ2-1; 12 bases are a match to TRBD2. V lost 3 bases and J lost 3; bases outside the gene matches: 3. The CDR3 consists of 15 residues. Germline V gene sequence: CDR1 SQVTM, CDR2 ANQGSEA. CDR3 sequence reads: CSVDLTSGSYNEQFF. In DNA, the CDR3 is TGCAGCGTTGACTTGACTAGCGGGAGCTACAATGAGCAGTTCTTC.

V usage is TRBV6-5 and J usage is TRBJ1-1; a possible D gene is TRBD1 (6 bases). The CDR3 runs 14 residues. V was trimmed by 7 bases and J by 1 base, leaving 13 bases between them. CDR1 MNHEY and CDR2 SVGAGI come from the germline V gene. The CDR3 DNA follows: TGTGCCAGCACCCCACAGGGACCGAACACTGAAGCTTTCTTT. Its protein product is CASTPQGPNTEAFF.

The chain carries TRBV5-1 and TRBJ2-2, with 7 positions matching TRBD1. V dropped 3 bases and J dropped 1; count of bases not matched to a gene: 6. This CDR3 region has 16 residues. Germline lookup yields CDR1 SGHRS and CDR2 YFSETQ. This chain's CDR3 is CASSYTGQQNTGELFF. The CDR3, as DNA: TGCGCCAGCAGCTACACGGGACAGCAGAACACCGGGGAGCTGTTTTTT.